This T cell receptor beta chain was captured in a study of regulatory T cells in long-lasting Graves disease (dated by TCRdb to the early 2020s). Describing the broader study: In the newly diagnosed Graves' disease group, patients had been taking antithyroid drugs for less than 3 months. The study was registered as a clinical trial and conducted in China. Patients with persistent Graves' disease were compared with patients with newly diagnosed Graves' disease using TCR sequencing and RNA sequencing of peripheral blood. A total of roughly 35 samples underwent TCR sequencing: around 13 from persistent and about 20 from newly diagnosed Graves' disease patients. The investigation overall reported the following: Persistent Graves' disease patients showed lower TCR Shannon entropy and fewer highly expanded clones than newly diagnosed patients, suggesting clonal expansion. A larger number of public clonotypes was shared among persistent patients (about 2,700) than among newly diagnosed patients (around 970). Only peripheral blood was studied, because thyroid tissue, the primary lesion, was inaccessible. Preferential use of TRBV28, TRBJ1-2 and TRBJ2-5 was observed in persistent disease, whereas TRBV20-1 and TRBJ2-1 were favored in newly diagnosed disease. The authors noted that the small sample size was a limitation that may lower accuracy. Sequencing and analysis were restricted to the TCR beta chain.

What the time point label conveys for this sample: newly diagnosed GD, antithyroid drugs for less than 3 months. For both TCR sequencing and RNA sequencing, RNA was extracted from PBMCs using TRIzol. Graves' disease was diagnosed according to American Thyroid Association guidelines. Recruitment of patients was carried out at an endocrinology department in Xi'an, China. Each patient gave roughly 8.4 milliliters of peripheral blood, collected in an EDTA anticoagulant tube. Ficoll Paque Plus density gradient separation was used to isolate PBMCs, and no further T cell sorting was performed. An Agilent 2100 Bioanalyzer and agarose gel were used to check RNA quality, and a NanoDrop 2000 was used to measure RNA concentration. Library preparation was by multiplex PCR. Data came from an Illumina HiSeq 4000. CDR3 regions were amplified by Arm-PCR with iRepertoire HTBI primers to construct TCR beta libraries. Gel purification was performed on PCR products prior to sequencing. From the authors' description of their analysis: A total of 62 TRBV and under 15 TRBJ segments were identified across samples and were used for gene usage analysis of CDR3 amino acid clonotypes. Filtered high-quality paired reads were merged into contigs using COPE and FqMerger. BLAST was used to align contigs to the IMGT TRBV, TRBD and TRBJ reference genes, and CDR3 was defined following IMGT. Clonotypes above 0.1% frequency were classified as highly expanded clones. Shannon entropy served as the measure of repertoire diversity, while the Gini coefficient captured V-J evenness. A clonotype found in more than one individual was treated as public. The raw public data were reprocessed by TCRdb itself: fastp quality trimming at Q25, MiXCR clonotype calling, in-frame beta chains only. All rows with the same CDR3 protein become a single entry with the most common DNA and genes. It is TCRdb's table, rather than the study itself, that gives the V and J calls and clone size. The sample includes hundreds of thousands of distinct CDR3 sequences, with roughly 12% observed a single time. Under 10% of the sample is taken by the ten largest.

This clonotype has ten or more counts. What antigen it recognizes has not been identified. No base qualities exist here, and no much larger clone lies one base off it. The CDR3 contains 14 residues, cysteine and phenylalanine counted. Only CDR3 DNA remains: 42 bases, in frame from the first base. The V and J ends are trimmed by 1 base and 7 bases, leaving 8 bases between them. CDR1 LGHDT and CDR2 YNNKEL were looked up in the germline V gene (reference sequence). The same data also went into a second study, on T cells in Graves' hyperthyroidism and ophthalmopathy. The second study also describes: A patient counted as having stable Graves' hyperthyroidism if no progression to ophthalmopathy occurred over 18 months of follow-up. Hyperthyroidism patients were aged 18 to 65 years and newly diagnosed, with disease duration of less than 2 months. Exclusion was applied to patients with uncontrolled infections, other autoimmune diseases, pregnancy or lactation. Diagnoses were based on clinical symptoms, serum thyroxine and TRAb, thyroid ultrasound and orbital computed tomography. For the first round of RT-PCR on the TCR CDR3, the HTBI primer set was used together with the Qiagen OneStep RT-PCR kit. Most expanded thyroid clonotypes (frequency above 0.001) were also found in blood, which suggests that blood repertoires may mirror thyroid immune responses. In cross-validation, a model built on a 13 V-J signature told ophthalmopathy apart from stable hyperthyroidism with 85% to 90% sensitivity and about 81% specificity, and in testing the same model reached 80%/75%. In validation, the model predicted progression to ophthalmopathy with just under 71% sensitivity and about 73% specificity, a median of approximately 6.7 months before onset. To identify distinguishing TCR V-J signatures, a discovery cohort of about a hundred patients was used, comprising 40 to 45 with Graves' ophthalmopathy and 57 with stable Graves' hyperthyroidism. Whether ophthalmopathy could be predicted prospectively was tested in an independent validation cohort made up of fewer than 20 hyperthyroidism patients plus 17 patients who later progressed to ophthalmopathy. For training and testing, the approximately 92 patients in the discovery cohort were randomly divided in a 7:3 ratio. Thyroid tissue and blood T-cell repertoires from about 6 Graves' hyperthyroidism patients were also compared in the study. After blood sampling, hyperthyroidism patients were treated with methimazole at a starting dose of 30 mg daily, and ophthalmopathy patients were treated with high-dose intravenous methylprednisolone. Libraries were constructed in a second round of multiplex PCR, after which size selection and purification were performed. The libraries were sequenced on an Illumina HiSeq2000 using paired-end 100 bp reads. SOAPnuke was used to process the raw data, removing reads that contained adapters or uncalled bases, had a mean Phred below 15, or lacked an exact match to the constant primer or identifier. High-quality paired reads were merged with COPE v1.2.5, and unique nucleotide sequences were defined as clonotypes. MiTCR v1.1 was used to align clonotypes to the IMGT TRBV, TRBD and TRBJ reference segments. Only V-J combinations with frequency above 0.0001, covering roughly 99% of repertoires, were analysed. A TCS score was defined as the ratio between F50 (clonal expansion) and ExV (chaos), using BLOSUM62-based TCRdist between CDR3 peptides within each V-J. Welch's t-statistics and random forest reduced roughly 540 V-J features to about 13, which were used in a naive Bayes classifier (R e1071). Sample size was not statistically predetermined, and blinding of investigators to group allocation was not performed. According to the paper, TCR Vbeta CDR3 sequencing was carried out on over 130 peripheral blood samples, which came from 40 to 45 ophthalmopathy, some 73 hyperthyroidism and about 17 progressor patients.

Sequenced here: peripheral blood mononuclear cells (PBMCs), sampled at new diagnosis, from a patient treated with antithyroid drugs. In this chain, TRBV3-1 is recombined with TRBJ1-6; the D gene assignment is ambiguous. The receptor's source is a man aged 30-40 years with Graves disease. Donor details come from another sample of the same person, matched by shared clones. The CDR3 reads CASSQVMSNSPLHF. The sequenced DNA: TGTGCCAGCAGCCAAGTTATGTCGAATTCACCCCTCCACTTT.